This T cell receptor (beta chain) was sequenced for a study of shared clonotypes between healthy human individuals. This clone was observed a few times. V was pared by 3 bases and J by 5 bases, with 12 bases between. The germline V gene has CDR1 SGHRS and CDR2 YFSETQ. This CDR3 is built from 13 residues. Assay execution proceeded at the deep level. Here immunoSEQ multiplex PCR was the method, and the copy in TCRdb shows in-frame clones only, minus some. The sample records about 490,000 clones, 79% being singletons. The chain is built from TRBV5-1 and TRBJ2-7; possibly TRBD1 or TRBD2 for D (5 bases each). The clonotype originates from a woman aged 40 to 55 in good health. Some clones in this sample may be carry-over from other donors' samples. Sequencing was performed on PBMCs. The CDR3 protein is CASSSRDVDEQYF. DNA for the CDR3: TGCGCCAGCAGCTCCCGGGACGTCGACGAGCAGTACTTC.